This TCR beta chain was identified during a study of T cell responses to AZD1222 COVID-19 vaccine. Sequencing used immunoSEQ multiplex PCR; TCRdb keeps in-frame clones, though not all of them. The data hold 50,000 to 55,000 clones, with approximately 84% observed a single time. Looked up from germline, CDR1 is MGHRA and CDR2 is YSYEKL. The junction had 2 bases not matched to a gene; V was cut back by 1 base and J by 2 bases. This CDR3 region has 15 residues. This clone was seen more than once but under ten times. The chain has TRBV4-1 and TRBJ1-3; TRBD1 matches 7 bases. The sequence was obtained from an adult in good health. The sequencing here drew on peripheral blood, taken on day 0 of AZD1222 vaccination. In nucleotides, the CDR3 is TGCGCCAGCAGCCAAGCCGGACAGGCTGGAAACACCATATATTTT. This encodes CASSQAGQAGNTIYF.